Listed here are 9 T cell receptor beta chains from one sample, sequenced in a study of vaccination and CD4 T cells after COVID-19. For these receptors, no antigen is known. An Oncomine TCR Beta short-read assay was used to sequence the DNA from cultured CD4+ T cells. From the PCR reads, TCRdb called clonotypes with MiXCR, one entry per CDR3 protein. The profile covers around 15,000 distinct CDR3 sequences, with approximately 50% appearing a single time and about 18% taken by the ten largest. Treatment in this sample: approximately 9-day PBMC culture with coronavirus spike peptide pools or control peptides (ViraFEST assay). The sample consisted of CD4+ T cells from blood, cultured in vitro, taken before SARS-CoV-2 vaccination. The source is a human donor who received a COVID-19 vaccine.

The V call is TRBV12-3 or TRBV12-4, the J call TRBJ1-1, with D hard to call. The V gene lost 2 bases and the J gene lost 6 bases, with 19 bases spanning the gap. This CDR3 spans 16 amino acids. CDR3 in DNA: TGTGCCAGCAGTTTACAGTTTGGGCGAAACGGCGCTGAAGCTTTCTTT. Its protein is CASSLQFGRNGAEAFF.

This clonotype has only a few counts. The chain has TRBV30 and TRBJ1-5; 9 positions agree with TRBD1. The ends lost 2 bases at V and 2 bases at J; junction bases unmatched: 1. The CDR3 is 14 residues long. Germline V CDR1 and CDR2: GTSNPN, SVGIG (reference sequence). The CDR3 reads CAWSRDRGNQPQHF. As DNA, the CDR3 is TGTGCCTGGAGTCGGGACAGGGGCAATCAGCCCCAGCATTTT.

V usage is TRBV15 and J usage is TRBJ1-2; TRBD1 is a possible D gene (5 bases). V was trimmed by 1 base and J by 5 bases, leaving 14 bases between them. The CDR3 runs 15 residues. Germline V gene lookup returns CDR1 LNHNV and CDR2 YYDKDF (reference sequence). The CDR3 here is CATSRARQGSYGYTF. Here the CDR3 DNA reads TGTGCCACCAGCAGAGCAAGGCAGGGCTCATATGGCTACACCTTC. The entire variable domain, with the rest obtained from reference TRBV15 and TRBJ1-2, is as follows: DAMVIQNPRYQVTQFGKPVTLSCSQTLNHNVMYWYQQKSSQAPKLLFHYYDKDFNNEADTPDNFQSRRPNTSFCFLDIRSPGLGDTAMYLCATSRARQGSYGYTFGSGTRLTVV.

This clonotype was recorded a few times. The chain is built from TRBV5-1 and TRBJ2-3, with 10 bases lining up with TRBD1. Germline V CDR1 and CDR2: SGHRS, YFSETQ. This CDR3 comprises 17 residues. J gave up 5 bases and V 4 bases, and 13 bases lay outside the gene matches. The CDR3 is CASSQAPTGGPGDTQYF. The DNA for the CDR3 is TGCGCCAGCAGCCAGGCTCCGACAGGGGGCCCGGGAGATACGCAGTATTTT.

This clonotype has only a few counts. The chain joins TRBV20-1 to TRBJ1-4, with D uncertain. Trimming took 5 bases from V and 8 from J, leaving 12 bases between them. The length of the CDR3 is 12 residues. Germline CDR1 DFQATT, CDR2 SNEGSKA (reference sequence). CDR3 nucleotide sequence: TGCAGTGCTCGGGCCCTACAGGAAAAACTGTTTTTT. Amino acid sequence: CSARALQEKLFF.

The chain joins TRBV10-3 to TRBJ1-2; 10 bases match TRBD1. V was clipped by 0 bases and J by 5 bases; unmatched bases: 3. This CDR3 spans 15 amino acids. CDR1 is ENHRY, CDR2 SYGVKD, per germline. The CDR3 region has the DNA TGTGCCATCAGTGAGTCAACGGGACAGGGGTATGGCTACACCTTC. It codes for CAISESTGQGYGYTF.

A few counts support this clonotype. The chain combines TRBV7-2 with TRBJ2-7, with D perhaps TRBD2 (6 bases). Germline values: CDR1 SGHTA, CDR2 FQGNSA. The CDR3 extends over 22 amino acids. The V gene lost 3 bases and the J gene lost 6 bases, with 39 bases spanning the gap. The CDR3 is CASSFFGVLNIVGVRTTSEQYF. The CDR3 bases are TGTGCCAGCAGCTTCTTTGGCGTACTGAATATTGTCGGGGTGCGGACTACTAGCGAGCAGTACTTC.

This clonotype was found a few times. This chain joins TRBV6-5 and TRBJ1-5; a possible D gene is TRBD1 (5 bases). The V gene lost 2 bases and the J gene lost 0 bases, with 11 bases spanning the gap. CDR3 size: 16 residues. Looked up from germline, CDR1 is MNHEY and CDR2 is SVGAGI. The DNA of the CDR3 is TGTGCCAGCAGTTACGTGGGGGGAAATAGCAATCAGCCCCAGCATTTT. Translated, it gives CASSYVGGNSNQPQHF.

This chain joins TRBV2 and TRBJ2-3; the D is unclear. This CDR3 comprises 10 residues. The germline V gene has CDR1 SNHLY and CDR2 FYNNEI. Trimming took 1 base from V and 11 from J, leaving 4 bases between them. The CDR3 sequence is CASSEGRQYF. CDR3 nucleotides: TGTGCCAGCAGTGAAGGCAGGCAGTATTTT. The full variable domain, with the rest looked up from reference TRBV2 and TRBJ2-3, is EPEVTQTPSHQVTQMGQEVILRCVPISNHLYFYWYRQILGQKVEFLVSFYNNEISEKSEIFDDQFSVERPDGSNFTLKIRSTKLEDSAMYFCASSEGRQYFGPGTRLTVL.